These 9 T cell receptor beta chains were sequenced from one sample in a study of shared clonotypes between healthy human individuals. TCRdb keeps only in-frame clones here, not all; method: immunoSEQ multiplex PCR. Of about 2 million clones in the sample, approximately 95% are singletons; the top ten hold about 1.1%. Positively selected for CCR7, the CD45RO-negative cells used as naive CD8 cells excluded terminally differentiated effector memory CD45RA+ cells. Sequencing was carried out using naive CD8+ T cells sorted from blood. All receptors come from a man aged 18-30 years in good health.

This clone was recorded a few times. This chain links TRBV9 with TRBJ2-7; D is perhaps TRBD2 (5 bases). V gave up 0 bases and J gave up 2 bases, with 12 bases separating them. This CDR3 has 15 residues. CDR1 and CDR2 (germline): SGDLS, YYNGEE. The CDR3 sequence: CASSVGGLNTYEQYF. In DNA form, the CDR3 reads TGTGCCAGCAGCGTAGGAGGACTGAACACCTACGAGCAGTACTTC. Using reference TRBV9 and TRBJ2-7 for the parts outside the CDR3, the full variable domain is DSGVTQTPKHLITATGQRVTLRCSPRSGDLSVYWYQQSLDQGLQFLIQYYNGEERAKGNILERFSAQQFPDLHSELNLSSLELGDSALYFCASSVGGLNTYEQYFGPGTRLTVT.

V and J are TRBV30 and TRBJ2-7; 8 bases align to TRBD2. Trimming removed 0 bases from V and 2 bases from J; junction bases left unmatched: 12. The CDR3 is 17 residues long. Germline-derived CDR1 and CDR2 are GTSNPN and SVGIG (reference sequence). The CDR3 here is CAWSVSSIVAGTYEQYF. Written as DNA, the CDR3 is TGTGCCTGGAGTGTCTCCTCAATAGTAGCGGGGACCTACGAGCAGTACTTC.

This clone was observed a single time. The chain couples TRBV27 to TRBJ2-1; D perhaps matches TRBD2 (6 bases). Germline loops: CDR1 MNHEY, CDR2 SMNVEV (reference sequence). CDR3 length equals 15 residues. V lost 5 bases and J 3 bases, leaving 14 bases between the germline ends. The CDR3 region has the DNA TGTGCCAGCAGTCAGCTAGCGAGTCTCTACAATGAGCAGTTCTTC. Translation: CASSQLASLYNEQFF.

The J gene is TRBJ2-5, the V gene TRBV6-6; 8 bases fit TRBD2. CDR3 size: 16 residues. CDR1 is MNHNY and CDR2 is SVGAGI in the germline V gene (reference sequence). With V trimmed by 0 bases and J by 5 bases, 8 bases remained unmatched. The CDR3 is CASSYSNGGDGETQYF. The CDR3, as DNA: TGTGCCAGCAGTTACTCGAACGGGGGGGACGGTGAGACCCAGTACTTC.

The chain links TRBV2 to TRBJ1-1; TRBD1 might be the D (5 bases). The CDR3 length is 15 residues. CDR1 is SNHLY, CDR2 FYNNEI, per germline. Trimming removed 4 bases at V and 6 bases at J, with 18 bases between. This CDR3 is CASSVGRQYPPEAFF. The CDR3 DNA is TGTGCCAGCAGTGTCGGGCGACAGTACCCTCCTGAAGCTTTCTTT.

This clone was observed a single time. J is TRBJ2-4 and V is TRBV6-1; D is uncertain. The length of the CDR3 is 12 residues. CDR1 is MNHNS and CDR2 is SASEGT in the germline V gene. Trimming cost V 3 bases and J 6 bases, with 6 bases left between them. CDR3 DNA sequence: TGTGCCAGCAGTGATTGGATAAACATTCAGTACTTC. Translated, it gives CASSDWINIQYF.

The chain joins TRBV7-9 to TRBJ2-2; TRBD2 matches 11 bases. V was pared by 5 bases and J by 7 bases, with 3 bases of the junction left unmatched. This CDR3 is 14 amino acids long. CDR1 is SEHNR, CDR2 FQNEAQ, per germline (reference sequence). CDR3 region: CASSLGLAVGELFF. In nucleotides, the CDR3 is TGTGCCAGCAGCCTGGGACTAGCGGTCGGGGAGCTGTTTTTT.

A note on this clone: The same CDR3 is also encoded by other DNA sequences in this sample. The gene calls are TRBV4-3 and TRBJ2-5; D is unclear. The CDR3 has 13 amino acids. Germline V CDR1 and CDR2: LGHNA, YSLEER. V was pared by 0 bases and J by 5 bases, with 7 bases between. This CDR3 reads CASSQDFEETQYF. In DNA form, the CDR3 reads TGCGCCAGCAGCCAAGATTTTGAGGAGACCCAGTACTTC.

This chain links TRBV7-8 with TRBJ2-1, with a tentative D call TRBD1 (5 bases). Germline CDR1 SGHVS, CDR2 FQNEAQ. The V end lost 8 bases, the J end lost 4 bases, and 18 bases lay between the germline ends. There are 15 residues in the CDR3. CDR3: CASGAPLSLYNEQFF. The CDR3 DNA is TGTGCCAGCGGGGCCCCCCTCTCTCTATACAATGAGCAGTTCTTC.